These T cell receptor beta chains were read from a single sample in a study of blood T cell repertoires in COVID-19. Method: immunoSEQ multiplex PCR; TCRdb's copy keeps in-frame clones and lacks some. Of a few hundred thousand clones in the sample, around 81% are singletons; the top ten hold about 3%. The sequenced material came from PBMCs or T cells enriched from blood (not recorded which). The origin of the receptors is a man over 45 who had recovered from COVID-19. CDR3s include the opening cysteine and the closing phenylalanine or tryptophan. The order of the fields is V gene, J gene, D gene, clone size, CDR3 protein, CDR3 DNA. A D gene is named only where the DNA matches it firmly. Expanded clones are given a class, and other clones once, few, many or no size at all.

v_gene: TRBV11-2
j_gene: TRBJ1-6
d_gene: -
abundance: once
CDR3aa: CASSPRGQDNSPLHF
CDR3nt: TGTGCCAGCAGCCCCAGGGGCCAGGATAATTCACCCCTCCACTTT

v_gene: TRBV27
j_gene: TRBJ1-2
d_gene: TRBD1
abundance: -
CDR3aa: CASSLRTGAYGYTF
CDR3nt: TGTGCCAGCAGTTTGAGGACAGGGGCCTATGGCTACACCTTC

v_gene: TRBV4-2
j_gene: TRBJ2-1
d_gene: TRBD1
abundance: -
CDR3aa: CASSQEEGQGYNEQFF
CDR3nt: TGTGCCAGCAGCCAAGAAGAAGGACAGGGTTACAATGAGCAGTTCTTC

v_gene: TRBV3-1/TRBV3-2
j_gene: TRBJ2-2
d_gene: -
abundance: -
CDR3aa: CASSQEMASRTNTGELFF
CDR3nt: TGTGCCAGCAGCCAAGAGATGGCATCCCGAACGAACACCGGGGAGCTGTTTTTT

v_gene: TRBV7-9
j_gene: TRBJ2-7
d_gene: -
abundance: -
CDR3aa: CASSMIDEQYF
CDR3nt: TGTGCCAGCAGCATGATAGACGAGCAGTACTTC

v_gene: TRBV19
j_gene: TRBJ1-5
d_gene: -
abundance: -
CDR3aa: CASSINRAYNQPQHF
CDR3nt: TGTGCCAGTAGTATAAACAGGGCCTACAATCAGCCCCAGCATTTT

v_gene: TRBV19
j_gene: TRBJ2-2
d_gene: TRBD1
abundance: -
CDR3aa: CASSSGTGITGELFF
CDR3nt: TGTGCCAGTAGTTCCGGGACAGGTATCACCGGGGAGCTGTTTTTT

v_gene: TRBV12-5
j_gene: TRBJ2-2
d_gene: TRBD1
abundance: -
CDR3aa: CASGFRQGAAGELFF
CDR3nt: TGTGCTAGTGGTTTTCGACAGGGGGCAGCCGGGGAGCTGTTTTTT

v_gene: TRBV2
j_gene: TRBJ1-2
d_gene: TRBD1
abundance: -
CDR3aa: CASSEVTGDAGYTF
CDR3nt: TGTGCCAGCAGTGAAGTTACAGGGGATGCTGGCTACACCTTC

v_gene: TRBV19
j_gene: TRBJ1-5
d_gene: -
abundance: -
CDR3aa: CASIFKGGYQPQHF
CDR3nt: TGTGCCAGTATCTTTAAAGGCGGATATCAGCCCCAGCATTTT

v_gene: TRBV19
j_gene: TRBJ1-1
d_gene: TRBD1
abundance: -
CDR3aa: CATRLTGDTEAFF
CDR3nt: TGTGCCACCCGTCTGACAGGGGACACTGAAGCTTTCTTT

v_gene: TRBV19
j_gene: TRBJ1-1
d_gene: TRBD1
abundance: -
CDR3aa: CASSLDRGGTEAFF
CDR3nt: TGTGCCAGTAGTCTCGACAGGGGTGGAACTGAAGCTTTCTTT

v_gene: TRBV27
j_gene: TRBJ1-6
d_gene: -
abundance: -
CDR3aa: CASSEREGSPLHF
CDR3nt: TGTGCCAGCAGCGAGAGGGAGGGTTCACCCCTCCACTTT

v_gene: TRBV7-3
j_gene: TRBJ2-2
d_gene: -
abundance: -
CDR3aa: CASSSSNTGELFF
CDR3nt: TGTGCCAGCAGCTCTTCGAACACCGGGGAGCTGTTTTTT

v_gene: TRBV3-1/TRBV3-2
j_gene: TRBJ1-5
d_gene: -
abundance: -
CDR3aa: CASSPPRGQPQHF
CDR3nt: TGTGCCAGCAGCCCCCCCCGGGGACAGCCCCAGCATTTT

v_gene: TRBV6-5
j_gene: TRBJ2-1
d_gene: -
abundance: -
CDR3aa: CASSSATNAPLSEQFF
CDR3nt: TGTGCCAGCAGTTCCGCGACTAATGCCCCCTTGAGTGAGCAGTTCTTC

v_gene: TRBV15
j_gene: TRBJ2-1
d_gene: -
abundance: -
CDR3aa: CATTINGGGNEQFF
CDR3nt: TGTGCCACTACGATAAACGGGGGAGGCAATGAGCAGTTCTTC

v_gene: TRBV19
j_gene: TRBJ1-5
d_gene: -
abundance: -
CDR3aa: CASMAGNSNQPQHF
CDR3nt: TGTGCCAGTATGGCGGGAAATAGCAATCAGCCCCAGCATTTT

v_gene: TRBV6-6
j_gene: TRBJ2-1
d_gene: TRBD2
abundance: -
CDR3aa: CASGSGAGGEQFF
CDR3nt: TGTGCCAGCGGAAGCGGGGCCGGAGGCGAGCAGTTCTTC

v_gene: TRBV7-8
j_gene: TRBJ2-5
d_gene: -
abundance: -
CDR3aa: CASSLAVPPKETQYF
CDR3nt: TGTGCCAGCAGCTTAGCTGTCCCCCCTAAGGAGACCCAGTACTTC

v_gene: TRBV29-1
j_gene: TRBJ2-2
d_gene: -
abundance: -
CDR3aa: CSVGEVNTGELFF
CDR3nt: TGCAGCGTTGGGGAGGTTAACACCGGGGAGCTGTTTTTT

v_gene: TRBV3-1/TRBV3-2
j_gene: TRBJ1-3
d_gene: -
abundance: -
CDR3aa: CASSQGLTSGNTIYF
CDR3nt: TGTGCCAGCAGCCAAGGACTGACCTCTGGAAACACCATATATTTT

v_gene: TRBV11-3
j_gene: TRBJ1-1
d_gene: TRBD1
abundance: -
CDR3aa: CASSLPPGQGAGAFF
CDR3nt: TGTGCCAGCAGCTTACCGCCGGGACAGGGGGCCGGAGCTTTCTTT

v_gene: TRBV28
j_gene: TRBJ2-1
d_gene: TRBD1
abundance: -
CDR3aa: CASSLPGTGPYNEQFF
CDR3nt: TGTGCCAGCAGTTTACCCGGGACAGGGCCCTACAATGAGCAGTTCTTC

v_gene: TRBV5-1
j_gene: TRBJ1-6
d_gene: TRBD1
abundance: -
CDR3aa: CASRAGDSNSPLHF
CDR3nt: TGCGCCAGCAGGGCCGGGGACAGTAATTCACCCCTCCACTTT

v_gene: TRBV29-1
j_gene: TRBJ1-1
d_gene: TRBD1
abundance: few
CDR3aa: CSLRRTGGTEAFF
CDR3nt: TGCAGCCTCCGACGGACAGGAGGTACTGAAGCTTTCTTT

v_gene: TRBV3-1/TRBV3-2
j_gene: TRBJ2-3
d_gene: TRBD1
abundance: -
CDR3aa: CASSPGQGINTQYF
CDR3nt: TGTGCCAGCAGCCCCGGACAGGGGATCAATACGCAGTATTTT

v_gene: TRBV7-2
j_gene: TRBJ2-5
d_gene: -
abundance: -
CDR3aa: CASSGIAVGETQYF
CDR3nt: TGTGCCAGCAGCGGGATAGCGGTCGGGGAGACCCAGTACTTC

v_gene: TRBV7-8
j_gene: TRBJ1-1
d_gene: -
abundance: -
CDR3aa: CASSLRAGSVTEAFF
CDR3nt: TGTGCCAGCAGCTTAAGGGCAGGGTCCGTTACTGAAGCTTTCTTT

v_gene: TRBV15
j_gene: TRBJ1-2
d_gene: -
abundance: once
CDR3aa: CATSRETRGNYGYTF
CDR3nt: TGTGCCACCAGCAGAGAGACTAGAGGGAACTATGGCTACACCTTC

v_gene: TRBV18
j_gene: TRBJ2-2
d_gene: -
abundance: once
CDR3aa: CASSPPSSGVDTGELFF
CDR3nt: TGTGCCAGCTCACCACCGAGTTCAGGGGTGGACACCGGGGAGCTGTTTTTT

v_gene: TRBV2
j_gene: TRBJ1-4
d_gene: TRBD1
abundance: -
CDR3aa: CASSERRDRGEKLFF
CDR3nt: TGTGCCAGCAGTGAACGCCGGGACAGGGGTGAAAAACTGTTTTTT

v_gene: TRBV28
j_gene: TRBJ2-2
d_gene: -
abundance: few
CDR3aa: CASRGPGVTGELFF
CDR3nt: TGTGCCAGCAGGGGACCGGGAGTCACCGGGGAGCTGTTTTTT

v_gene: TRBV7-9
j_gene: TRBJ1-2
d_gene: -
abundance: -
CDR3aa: CASSLVSGRANYGYTF
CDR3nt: TGTGCCAGCAGCTTAGTATCGGGGAGAGCTAACTATGGCTACACCTTC

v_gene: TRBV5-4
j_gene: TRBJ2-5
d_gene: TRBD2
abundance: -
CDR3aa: CASSLRRLAGGTERTQYF
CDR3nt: TGTGCCAGCAGCTTGCGGCGACTAGCGGGAGGTACGGAGCGGACCCAGTACTTC

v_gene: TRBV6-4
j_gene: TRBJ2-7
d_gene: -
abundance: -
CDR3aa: CASSAAQGTEQYF
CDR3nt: TGTGCCAGCAGTGCCGCTCAGGGGACCGAGCAGTACTTC

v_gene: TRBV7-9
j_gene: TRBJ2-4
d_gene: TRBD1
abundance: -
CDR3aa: CASSSRTGGVILAKNIQYF
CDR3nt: TGTGCCAGCAGCTCCAGGACAGGGGGTGTAATACTAGCCAAAAACATTCAGTACTTC

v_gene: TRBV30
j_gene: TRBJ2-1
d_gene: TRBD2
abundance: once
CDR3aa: CAWSAGGKNEQFF
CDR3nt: TGTGCCTGGAGTGCGGGGGGGAAAAATGAGCAGTTCTTC

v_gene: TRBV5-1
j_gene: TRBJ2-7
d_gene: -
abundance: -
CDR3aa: CASSLGGVTGWEQYF
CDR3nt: TGCGCCAGCAGCTTGGGCGGGGTTACCGGGTGGGAGCAGTACTTC

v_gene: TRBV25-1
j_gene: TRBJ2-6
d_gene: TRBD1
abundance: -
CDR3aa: CASSKIPGQDSGANVLTF
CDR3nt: TGTGCCAGCAGTAAAATCCCGGGACAGGACTCTGGGGCCAACGTCCTGACTTTC

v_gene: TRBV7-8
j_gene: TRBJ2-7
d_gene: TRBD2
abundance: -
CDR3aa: CASSLPGIAGGLEDEQYF
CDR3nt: TGTGCCAGCAGCTTACCGGGAATAGCGGGAGGTCTAGAGGACGAGCAGTACTTC

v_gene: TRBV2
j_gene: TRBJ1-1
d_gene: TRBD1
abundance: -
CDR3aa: CASSERGQGNAEAFF
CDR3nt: TGTGCCAGCAGTGAAAGGGGGCAGGGAAATGCTGAAGCTTTCTTT

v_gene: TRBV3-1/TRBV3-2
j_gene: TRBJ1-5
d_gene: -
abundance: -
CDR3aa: CASSQTGIGQPQHF
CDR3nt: TGTGCCAGCAGCCAGACAGGAATCGGTCAGCCCCAGCATTTT

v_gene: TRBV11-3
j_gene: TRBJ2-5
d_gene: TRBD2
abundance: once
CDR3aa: CASSPAGVTETQYF
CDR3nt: TGTGCCAGCAGCCCAGCGGGAGTAACCGAGACCCAGTACTTC

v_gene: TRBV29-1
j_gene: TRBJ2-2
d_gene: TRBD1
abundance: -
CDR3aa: CSGGDRQRTGELFF
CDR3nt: TGCAGCGGGGGGGACAGGCAAAGGACCGGGGAGCTGTTTTTT

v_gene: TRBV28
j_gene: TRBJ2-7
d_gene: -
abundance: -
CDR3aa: CASSPQNYRVLDYEQYF
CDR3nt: TGTGCCAGCAGTCCCCAGAACTACAGGGTTCTCGACTACGAGCAGTACTTC

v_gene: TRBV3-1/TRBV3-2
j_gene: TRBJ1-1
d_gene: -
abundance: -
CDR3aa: CASSHQLGQGSTEAFF
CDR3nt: TGTGCCAGCAGCCACCAACTCGGCCAGGGGAGCACTGAAGCTTTCTTT

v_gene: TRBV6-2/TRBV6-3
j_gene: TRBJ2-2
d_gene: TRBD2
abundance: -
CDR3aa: CASSSLAGRSPNTGELFF
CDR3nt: TGTGCCAGCAGTTCTCTAGCGGGACGAAGCCCGAACACCGGGGAGCTGTTTTTT

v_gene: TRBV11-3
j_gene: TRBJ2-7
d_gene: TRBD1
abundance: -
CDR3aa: CASSLEGTGHHEQYF
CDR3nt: TGTGCCAGCAGCTTAGAAGGGACAGGCCACCACGAGCAGTACTTC

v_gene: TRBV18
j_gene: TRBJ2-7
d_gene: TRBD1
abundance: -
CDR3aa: CASSPGQTNYEQYF
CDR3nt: TGTGCCAGCTCCCCGGGACAGACCAACTACGAGCAGTACTTC

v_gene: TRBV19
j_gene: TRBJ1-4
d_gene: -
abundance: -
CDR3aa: CASSTLTTTNEKLFF
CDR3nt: TGTGCCAGTAGTACCCTAACTACAACTAATGAAAAACTGTTTTTT

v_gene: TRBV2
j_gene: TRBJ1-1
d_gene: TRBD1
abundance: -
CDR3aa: CASRDRDWITEAFF
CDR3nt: TGTGCCAGCAGAGACAGGGACTGGATCACTGAAGCTTTCTTT

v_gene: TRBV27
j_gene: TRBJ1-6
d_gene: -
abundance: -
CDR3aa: CASSFRGVDSPLHF
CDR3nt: TGTGCCAGCAGTTTTCGGGGAGTCGATTCACCCCTCCACTTT

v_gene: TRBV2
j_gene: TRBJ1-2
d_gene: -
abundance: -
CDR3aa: CASSDKGYGYTF
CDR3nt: TGTGCCAGCAGTGATAAGGGGTATGGCTACACCTTC

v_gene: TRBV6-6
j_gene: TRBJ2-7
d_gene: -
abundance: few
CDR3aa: CASSPNIGSSYEQYF
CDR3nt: TGTGCCAGCAGCCCTAATATCGGGAGCTCCTACGAGCAGTACTTC

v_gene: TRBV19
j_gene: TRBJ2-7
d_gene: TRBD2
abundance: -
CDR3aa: CASSISGSSYEQYF
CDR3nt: TGTGCCAGTAGTATAAGCGGGAGCTCCTACGAGCAGTACTTC

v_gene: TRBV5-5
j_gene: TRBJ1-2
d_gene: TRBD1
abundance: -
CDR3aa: CASSLTGTGGHYGYTF
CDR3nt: TGTGCCAGCAGCTTGACTGGGACAGGTGGGCACTATGGCTACACCTTC

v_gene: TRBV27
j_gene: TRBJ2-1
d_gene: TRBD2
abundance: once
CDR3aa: CASKAGGAYNEQFF
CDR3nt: TGTGCCAGCAAGGCGGGAGGAGCTTACAATGAGCAGTTCTTC

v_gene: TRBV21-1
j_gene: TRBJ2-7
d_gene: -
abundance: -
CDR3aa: CASSGHQGCSYEQYF
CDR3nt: TGTGCCAGCAGCGGACACCAGGGTTGCTCCTACGAGCAGTACTTC

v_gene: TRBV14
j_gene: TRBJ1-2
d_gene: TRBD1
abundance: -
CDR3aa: CASSQDRYRGYGYTF
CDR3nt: TGTGCCAGCAGCCAAGATCGATACAGGGGTTATGGCTACACCTTC